This T cell receptor beta chain was identified during a study of cytotoxic CD8 clonotypes in ibrutinib-treated CLL. This CDR3 is built from 14 residues. Between the trimmed V and J ends, which lost 1 base and 3 bases, there was a span of 7 bases. Germline V CDR1 and CDR2: SEHNR, FQNEAQ (reference sequence). Deep sequencing aimed at 1 in 200,000 to 1 in 1 million T cells' resolution. The method was immunoSEQ multiplex PCR; TCRdb's version includes in-frame clones alone and lacks a portion of them. The sample has under 150,000 clones; around 84% are singletons. Concerning this clone itself: What it binds is not known.

Study-wide points: Baseline clonality exceeded age-matched healthy donors and tracked circulating CD8+ T-cell counts. The clonality rise at ibrutinib response reflected private clonotype expansion.

Frozen-stored PBMCs produced roughly 2 micrograms of genomic DNA for TCR beta libraries. The rearrangement joins TRBV7-9 to TRBJ1-5, with D hard to call. This TCR was recovered from a human donor with chronic lymphocytic leukemia. The input for sequencing was PBMCs, taken after 24 months of ibrutinib treatment. CDR3 amino acids: CASSLGGINQPQHF. DNA for the CDR3: TGTGCCAGCAGCTTAGGGGGAATCAATCAGCCCCAGCATTTT.